The 32 T cell receptor beta chains below come from one sample, sequenced in a study of T cell repertoires in cytomegalovirus infection (dated by TCRdb to about 2019). TCRdb names Illumina HiSeq 1500 as the instrument used. TCRdb ran its own pipeline on the public reads, namely fastp trimming at Q25 and MiXCR clone calling, and kept in-frame beta chains. Duplicate CDR3 protein sequences are folded into a single record with the most common DNA and genes. The sample includes roughly 920,000 distinct CDR3 sequences, with around a third observed a single time. Jointly, the top ten make up over 13% of the sample. The label giving this sample's treatment or condition can be read as: in vitro stimulation with specific CMV peptide epitopes to enrich CMV-specific T cells. The antigens these receptors bind are not known. The specimen comprised cultured CD8+ T cells from PBMCs, sampled from culture after CMV antigen stimulation. Receptors were obtained from a human donor in good health (CMV status not recorded). Some clones in this sample may be carry-over from other donors' samples.

This clonotype was recorded a few times. The gene calls are TRBV28 and TRBJ2-1; D possibly corresponds to TRBD1 (5 bases). CDR1 and CDR2 from the germline V gene are MDHEN and SYDVKM. CDR3 size: 13 residues. V was clipped by 2 bases and J by 9 bases, with 11 bases between them. The DNA for the CDR3 is TGTGCCAGCAGTTTAGGTCCAGGGTCTGAGCAGTTCTTC. This sequence encodes CASSLGPGSEQFF. Using reference TRBV28 and TRBJ2-1 for the parts outside the CDR3, the full variable domain is DVKVTQSSRYLVKRTGEKVFLECVQDMDHENMFWYRQDPGLGLRLIYFSYDVKMKEKGDIPEGYSVSREKKERFSLILESASTNQTSMYLCASSLGPGSEQFFGPGTRLTVL.

At least ten counts were recorded for this clonotype. The chain couples TRBV6-5 to TRBJ2-2, with 8 bases that match TRBD1. CDR3 length: 16 residues. Germline V CDR1 and CDR2: MNHEY, SVGAGI. The junction had 11 bases not matched to a gene; V was cut back by 7 bases and J by 4 bases. CDR3 residues: CASTALDRGITGELFF. The DNA of the CDR3 is TGTGCCAGCACGGCCTTAGACAGGGGTATCACCGGGGAGCTGTTTTTT.

A note on this clonotype: One junction end does not reproduce the germline sequence, and a read error may be involved. The rearrangement joins TRBV19 to TRBJ1-5, with TRBD1 as a possible D gene (6 bases). The CDR3 is made up of 13 amino acids. Per germline, CDR1 LNHDA and CDR2 SQIVND (reference sequence). The CDR3 DNA reads as TGTGCCAGTAGTATGAGCCAGGGGAGGCCGCAGGGTTTT. This sequence encodes CASSMSQGRPQGF.

This chain joins TRBV27 and TRBJ2-7; possibly TRBD1 or TRBD2 for D (5 bases each). This CDR3 region has 14 residues. The V gene lost 0 bases and the J gene lost 4 bases, with 10 bases spanning the gap. CDR1 is MNHEY and CDR2 is SMNVEV in the germline V gene (reference sequence). The CDR3 DNA reads TGTGCCAGCAGTTTATCCGGGGCAGGATACGAGCAGTACGTC. This codes for CASSLSGAGYEQYV.

This clonotype was seen ten or more times. This rearrangement joins TRBV7-2 to TRBJ1-5; perhaps TRBD1 as D (5 bases). The length of the CDR3 is 14 residues. Germline V CDR1 and CDR2: SGHTA, FQGNSA. The ends were cut back, 2 bases at V and 9 bases at J, with 14 bases in the middle. The CDR3 DNA follows: TGTGCCAGCAGCTTAAGAGGCACCCAGGGGCCCCAGCATTTT. Translation gives CASSLRGTQGPQHF.

The chain combines TRBV5-6 with TRBJ1-1; 9 bases agree with TRBD1. Germline V gene sequence: CDR1 SGHDT, CDR2 YYEEEE. The CDR3 contains 17 residues. The V segment lost 3 bases and the J segment 0 bases; nucleotides outside the gene matches: 9. The DNA of the CDR3 is TGTGCCAGCAGCTCAAAGGGACAGGGAATCATGAACACTGAAGCTTTCTTT. It specifies CASSSKGQGIMNTEAFF. Looking up the rest from reference TRBV5-6 and TRBJ1-1 gives the full variable domain: DAGVTQSPTHLIKTRGQQVTLRCSPKSGHDTVSWYQQALGQGPQFIFQYYEEEERQRGNFPDRFSGHQFPNYSSELNVNALLLGDSALYLCASSSKGQGIMNTEAFFGQGTRLTVV.

This chain uses TRBV6-6 with TRBJ2-1; D gene ambiguous. There are 15 residues in the CDR3. The V and J ends lost 10 bases and 0 bases respectively, with 16 bases between them. The germline CDR1 and CDR2 sequences are MNHNY and SVGAGI (reference sequence). CDR3 bases: TGTGCCACCCAAGGCAGAGCGAGCTCCTACAATGAGCAGTTCTTC. It translates to CATQGRASSYNEQFF.

This clonotype turned up a few times. This chain links TRBV5-5 with TRBJ1-3, with D perhaps matching TRBD1 (5 bases). V was trimmed by 1 base and J by 4 bases, leaving 9 bases between them. The CDR3 is made up of 14 amino acids. The V gene's germline CDR1 is SGHKS and CDR2 YYEKEE (reference sequence). CDR3 nucleotides: TGTGCCAGCAGCTTGCGGGACCTCGGAAACACCATATATTTT. Translating it yields CASSLRDLGNTIYF.

The genes are TRBV2 and TRBJ1-1; no clear D gene. The V end lost 3 bases, the J end lost 6 bases, and 14 bases lay between the germline ends. CDR3 length: 14 amino acids. The V gene's germline CDR1 is SNHLY and CDR2 FYNNEI. This CDR3 is CASSDRPPNAEAFF. The DNA of the CDR3 is TGTGCCAGCAGTGATCGGCCCCCCAACGCTGAAGCTTTCTTT.

A word on this clonotype: The junction differs from germline at one of its ends, possibly a read error. V gene TRBV27 combines with J gene TRBJ2-1; TRBD2 agrees at 11 bases. CDR3 length: 15 residues. Per the germline V gene, CDR1 is MNHEY and CDR2 is SMNVEV (reference sequence). The CDR3 DNA reads as TGTGCCAGCAATTTACTAGCGGGGGCTGACAATGAGCAGTTCTTC. Encoded protein: CASNLLAGADNEQFF.

V gene TRBV6-1 combines with J gene TRBJ2-3, with D possibly matching TRBD2 (7 bases). The CDR3 totals 16 residues. V lost 7 bases, J lost 0 bases, and 17 bases lay in between. The germline CDR1 and CDR2 sequences are MNHNS and SASEGT. CDR3: CASIKGGDLSTDTQYF. CDR3 sequence (DNA): TGTGCCAGCATCAAAGGGGGGGACCTTAGCACAGATACGCAGTATTTT.

This clonotype has ten or more counts. The rearrangement uses TRBV12-3 or TRBV12-4 and TRBJ1-1; D is unresolved. CDR3 size: 13 residues. V dropped 2 bases and J dropped 3 bases, with 7 bases sitting between them. CDR3 sequence (DNA): TGTGCCAGCAGTTTAACGCAGGACACTGAAGCTTTCTTT. This gives the protein CASSLTQDTEAFF.

The chain joins TRBV5-4 to TRBJ1-2; D not resolved. The CDR3 extends over 15 amino acids. Germline CDR1 is SGHNT and CDR2 is YYREEE (reference sequence). Trimming stripped 7 bases from V and 3 bases from J, with 19 bases between. The CDR3 sequence: CASLTVRGEDYGYTF. The CDR3 DNA sequence: TGTGCCAGCTTGACGGTCCGGGGAGAGGACTATGGCTACACCTTC.

There are many counts of this clonotype. The chain joins TRBV7-6 to TRBJ2-5; 7 nucleotides line up with TRBD2. The CDR3 covers 15 residues. V was clipped by 5 bases and J by 5 bases; unmatched bases: 11. From germline, CDR1 is SGHVS and CDR2 FNYEAQ. The DNA for the CDR3 is TGTGCCAGCAGCCGCCGGGACTACTTTTTGGAGACCCAGTACTTC. It codes for CASSRRDYFLETQYF. The full variable domain, its missing parts supplied by reference TRBV7-6 and TRBJ2-5, is GAGVSQSPRYKVTKRGQDVALRCDPISGHVSLYWYRQALGQGPEFLTYFNYEAQQDKSGLPNDRFSAERPEGSISTLTIQRTEQRDSAMYRCASSRRDYFLETQYFGPGTRLLVL.

This clonotype has just a few counts. One end of the junction fails to match germline, which may point to a read error. The chain employs TRBV27 and TRBJ2-5; the match to TRBD1 covers 8 bases. This CDR3 contains 13 residues. The germline CDR1 and CDR2 sequences are MNHEY and SMNVEV (reference sequence). DNA of the CDR3: TGTGCCAGCAGCGAGTTTAACCAGGGGGCGTTGAACTTC. Translating it yields CASSEFNQGALNF.

The rearrangement links TRBV9 to TRBJ2-1, with a possible D match to TRBD2 (7 bases). The germline V and J ends were trimmed by 0 bases and 9 bases, with 13 bases remaining between them. Germline V gene lookup returns CDR1 SGDLS and CDR2 YYNGEE. CDR3 length: 14 amino acids. The CDR3 DNA reads as TGTGCCAGCAGCGTAGGACAAAGGGGGGGTGAGCAGTTCTTC. It codes for CASSVGQRGGEQFF.

A few counts support this clonotype. The rearrangement links TRBV7-4 to TRBJ1-2; D perhaps matches TRBD1 (6 bases). V lost 3 bases and J lost 4, with 15 bases in between. CDR1 is SGHVT and CDR2 is SQSDAQ in the germline V gene. The CDR3 runs 15 residues. The CDR3 sequence is CASSLGQGVLYGYTF. The CDR3 DNA is TGTGCCAGCAGCTTGGGACAAGGGGTCCTCTATGGCTACACCTTC.

The rearrangement joins TRBV7-3 to TRBJ2-2; 7 bases are shared with TRBD2. This CDR3 contains 17 residues. The J segment lost 3 bases and the V segment lost 1 base, leaving 8 bases of the junction unmatched. Germline CDR1 is SGHTA and CDR2 is FQGTGA. CDR3 nucleotide sequence: TGTGCCAGCAGCTTAAATGGGGGGGGGATCGACACCGGGGAGCTGTTTTTT. Its protein is CASSLNGGGIDTGELFF.

V is TRBV5-6 and J is TRBJ2-7; a possible D gene is TRBD2 (6 bases). V lost 4 bases and J 7 bases, leaving 18 bases between the germline ends. Germline CDR1 SGHDT, CDR2 YYEEEE. The CDR3 totals 14 residues. The CDR3 region is CASSPRLGLGEQYF. DNA for the CDR3: TGTGCCAGCAGCCCTCGACTAGGATTGGGGGAGCAGTACTTC. The full variable domain, completed using reference TRBV5-6 and TRBJ2-7, is DAGVTQSPTHLIKTRGQQVTLRCSPKSGHDTVSWYQQALGQGPQFIFQYYEEEERQRGNFPDRFSGHQFPNYSSELNVNALLLGDSALYLCASSPRLGLGEQYFGPGTRLTVT.

In its sample, this clonotype was seen many times. The chain couples TRBV7-8 to TRBJ2-1; 9 nucleotides agree with TRBD2. Per germline, CDR1 SGHVS and CDR2 FQNEAQ. V lost 5 bases, J lost 5 bases, and 10 bases stayed unmatched. The CDR3 length is 16 residues. Here the CDR3 DNA reads TGTGCCAGCAGCCCCTTCAGCGGGGGGCACCACAATGAGCAGTTCTTC. Translation: CASSPFSGGHHNEQFF.

V is TRBV5-1 and J is TRBJ2-3, with 7 bases matching TRBD1. CDR3 size: 16 residues. The germline V gene encodes CDR1 SGHRS and CDR2 YFSETQ. V was clipped by 3 bases and J by 2 bases; unmatched bases: 9. In DNA form, the CDR3 reads TGCGCCAGCAGCTCCCTGGACAGGCCTTCCACAGATACGCAGTATTTT. Translating it yields CASSSLDRPSTDTQYF.

This clonotype came up a few times. This rearrangement joins TRBV15 to TRBJ2-5, with 10 bases lining up with TRBD2. In germline, CDR1 is LNHNV, CDR2 YYDKDF (reference sequence). The V and J ends lost 5 bases and 5 bases, in that order; junction bases with no gene match: 11. The CDR3 sequence is 16 residues long. The CDR3 spells CATSPGGSGGVETQYF. The CDR3 coding sequence is TGTGCCACCAGCCCTGGAGGGAGCGGGGGGGTTGAGACCCAGTACTTC.

This clonotype was found once. The chain has TRBV2 and TRBJ2-1; TRBD2 matches 13 bases. The length of the CDR3 is 13 residues. The germline V gene encodes CDR1 SNHLY and CDR2 FYNNEI. Unmatched junction bases numbered 3, after V lost 11 bases and J lost 5 bases. As DNA, the CDR3 is TGTGCCCACGGACTAGCGGGGGACAATGAGCAGTTCTTC. Its translation is CAHGLAGDNEQFF.

This chain links TRBV19 with TRBJ2-4; no reliable D call. This CDR3 is built from 12 residues. The germline gives CDR1 LNHDA, CDR2 SQIVND (reference sequence). The V end lost 4 bases, the J end lost 8 bases, and 9 bases lay between the germline ends. This CDR3 is CASSTSSDIQYF. CDR3 coding DNA: TGTGCCAGTAGTACCAGTAGTGACATTCAGTACTTC.

V and J are TRBV12-5 and TRBJ1-2; 8 bases are shared with TRBD1. Germline V gene data show CDR1 as LGHNT and CDR2 as FRNRAP. The ends lost 6 bases at V and 6 bases at J; junction bases unmatched: 9. This CDR3 region has 14 residues. The DNA for the CDR3 is TGTGCTAGTGGCTTCCCAGGGGGCGAAGATGGCTACACCTTC. Protein product: CASGFPGGEDGYTF.

The DNA for the CDR3 is TGTGCCAGCAGTTACTCGACGGTCGCTGAAGCTTTCTTT. Amino acids: CASSYSTVAEAFF. J is TRBJ1-1 and V is TRBV6-2 or TRBV6-3; D is undetermined. The CDR3 is 13 amino acids. V was pared by 0 bases and J by 6 bases, with 8 bases between. The germline CDR1 and CDR2 sequences are MNHEY and SVGEGT.

The chain links TRBV5-4 to TRBJ1-2; 9 bases map to TRBD1. Germline-derived CDR1 and CDR2 are SGHNT and YYREEE (reference sequence). CDR3 length equals 15 residues. V shed 5 bases and J 4 bases; nucleotides not matched to a gene: 9. CDR3 amino acids: CASRGLTGGAYGYTF. The DNA for the CDR3 is TGTGCCAGCAGGGGACTGACAGGGGGTGCCTATGGCTACACCTTC.

This clonotype has ten or more counts. The chain combines TRBV7-6 with TRBJ2-7; TRBD1 agrees at 7 bases. The CDR3 length is 14 residues. The germline gives CDR1 SGHVS, CDR2 FNYEAQ. V dropped 3 bases and J dropped 0; count of bases not matched to a gene: 2. Here the CDR3 reads CASSFGTASYEQYF. The DNA of the CDR3 is TGTGCCAGCAGCTTCGGGACAGCCTCCTACGAGCAGTACTTC.

This clonotype has a handful of counts. The rearrangement uses TRBV12-3 or TRBV12-4 and TRBJ2-2; unclear D gene. V was shortened by 5 bases and J by 6 bases, with 10 bases between the two germline ends. The length of the CDR3 is 13 residues. Here the CDR3 reads CASSPDPAGELFF. CDR3 in DNA: TGTGCCAGCAGTCCGGACCCTGCCGGGGAGCTGTTTTTT.

This clonotype occurred a few times. The gene calls are TRBV20-1 and TRBJ2-7, with D possibly TRBD2 on 6 matching bases. The germline gives CDR1 DFQATT, CDR2 SNEGSKA (reference sequence). Trimming stripped 6 bases from V and 2 bases from J, with 20 bases between. This CDR3 contains 15 residues. The CDR3 DNA follows: TGCAGTGCCCGAAACTCCCGTGGAGGGGCCTACGAGCAGTACGTC. Amino acids: CSARNSRGGAYEQYV.

The V call is TRBV6-6, the J call TRBJ2-5; tentative D call: TRBD1 (5 bases). From germline, CDR1 is MNHNY and CDR2 SVGAGI (reference sequence). The CDR3 runs 14 residues. V shed 0 bases and J shed 2 bases, with 7 bases lying between them. This CDR3 is CASSYSKGQETQYF. The CDR3 coding sequence is TGTGCCAGCAGTTACTCGAAGGGGCAAGAGACCCAGTACTTC.

This clonotype was detected many times. The rearrangement uses TRBV6-1 and TRBJ2-7; D possibly corresponds to TRBD2 (5 bases). The V gene's germline CDR1 is MNHNS and CDR2 SASEGT. Trimming cost V 5 bases and J 6 bases, with 17 bases left between them. The CDR3 is 14 residues long. The CDR3 DNA sequence: TGTGCCAGCAGTCCTGGTGGGAGCCTACGCGAGCAGTACGTC. Translated, it gives CASSPGGSLREQYV.